What follows are 3 T cell receptor beta chains derived from one specimen sequenced in a study of cytomegalovirus exposure and HLA in healthy donors. The PCR employed 60 Vbeta primers together with 13 Jbeta primers. Assay used: immunoSEQ multiplex PCR; TCRdb lists only in-frame clones, some missing. The table lists roughly 180,000 clones, around a tenth of them singletons, with approximately 1.5% in the top ten. The specimen was PBMCs. These receptors were taken from a woman in her thirties in good health and CMV-seropositive.

The J gene is TRBJ1-1, the V gene TRBV20-1; D ambiguous. The germline gives CDR1 DFQATT, CDR2 SNEGSKA (reference sequence). The CDR3 runs 11 residues. V shed 8 bases and J shed 1 base, with 8 bases lying between them. The DNA of the CDR3 is TGCAGTACCCGGGGGAACACTGAAGCTTTCTTT. Amino acid sequence: CSTRGNTEAFF.

J is TRBJ1-4 and V is TRBV5-4; 7 positions match TRBD1. V lost 1 base, J lost 0 bases, and 3 bases stayed unmatched. Per the germline V gene, CDR1 is SGHNT and CDR2 is YYREEE (reference sequence). This CDR3 contains 16 residues. The CDR3 DNA reads as TGTGCCAGCAGCTTGTGGACAGGCTCAACTAATGAAAAACTGTTTTTT. It specifies CASSLWTGSTNEKLFF.

This clone showed up just a few times. CDR3 sequence (DNA): TGTGCCAGCAGCTTGTTAAGGGTTGGGAGGGCCTCAGAGACCCAGTACTTC. Amino acid sequence: CASSLLRVGRASETQYF. This sequence joins TRBV5-6 and TRBJ2-5, with 7 bases identical to TRBD2. The trim removed 1 base at V and 4 bases at J, leaving 13 bases unmatched. Looked up from germline, CDR1 is SGHDT and CDR2 is YYEEEE. The CDR3 runs to 17 residues.